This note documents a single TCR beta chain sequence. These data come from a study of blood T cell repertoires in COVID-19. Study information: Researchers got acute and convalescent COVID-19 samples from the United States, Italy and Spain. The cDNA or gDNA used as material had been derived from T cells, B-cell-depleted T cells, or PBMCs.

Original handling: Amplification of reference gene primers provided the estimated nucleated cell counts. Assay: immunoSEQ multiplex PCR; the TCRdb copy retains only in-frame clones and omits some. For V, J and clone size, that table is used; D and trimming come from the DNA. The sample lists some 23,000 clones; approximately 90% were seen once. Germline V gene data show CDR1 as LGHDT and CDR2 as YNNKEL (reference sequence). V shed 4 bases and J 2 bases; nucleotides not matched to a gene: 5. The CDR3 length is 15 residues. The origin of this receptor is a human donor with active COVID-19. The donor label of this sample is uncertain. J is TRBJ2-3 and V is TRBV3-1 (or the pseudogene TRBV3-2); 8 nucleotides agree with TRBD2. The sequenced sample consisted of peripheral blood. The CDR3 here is CASSPLAVVTDTQYF. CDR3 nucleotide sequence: TGTGCCAGCAGCCCACTAGCGGTTGTCACAGATACGCAGTATTTT.